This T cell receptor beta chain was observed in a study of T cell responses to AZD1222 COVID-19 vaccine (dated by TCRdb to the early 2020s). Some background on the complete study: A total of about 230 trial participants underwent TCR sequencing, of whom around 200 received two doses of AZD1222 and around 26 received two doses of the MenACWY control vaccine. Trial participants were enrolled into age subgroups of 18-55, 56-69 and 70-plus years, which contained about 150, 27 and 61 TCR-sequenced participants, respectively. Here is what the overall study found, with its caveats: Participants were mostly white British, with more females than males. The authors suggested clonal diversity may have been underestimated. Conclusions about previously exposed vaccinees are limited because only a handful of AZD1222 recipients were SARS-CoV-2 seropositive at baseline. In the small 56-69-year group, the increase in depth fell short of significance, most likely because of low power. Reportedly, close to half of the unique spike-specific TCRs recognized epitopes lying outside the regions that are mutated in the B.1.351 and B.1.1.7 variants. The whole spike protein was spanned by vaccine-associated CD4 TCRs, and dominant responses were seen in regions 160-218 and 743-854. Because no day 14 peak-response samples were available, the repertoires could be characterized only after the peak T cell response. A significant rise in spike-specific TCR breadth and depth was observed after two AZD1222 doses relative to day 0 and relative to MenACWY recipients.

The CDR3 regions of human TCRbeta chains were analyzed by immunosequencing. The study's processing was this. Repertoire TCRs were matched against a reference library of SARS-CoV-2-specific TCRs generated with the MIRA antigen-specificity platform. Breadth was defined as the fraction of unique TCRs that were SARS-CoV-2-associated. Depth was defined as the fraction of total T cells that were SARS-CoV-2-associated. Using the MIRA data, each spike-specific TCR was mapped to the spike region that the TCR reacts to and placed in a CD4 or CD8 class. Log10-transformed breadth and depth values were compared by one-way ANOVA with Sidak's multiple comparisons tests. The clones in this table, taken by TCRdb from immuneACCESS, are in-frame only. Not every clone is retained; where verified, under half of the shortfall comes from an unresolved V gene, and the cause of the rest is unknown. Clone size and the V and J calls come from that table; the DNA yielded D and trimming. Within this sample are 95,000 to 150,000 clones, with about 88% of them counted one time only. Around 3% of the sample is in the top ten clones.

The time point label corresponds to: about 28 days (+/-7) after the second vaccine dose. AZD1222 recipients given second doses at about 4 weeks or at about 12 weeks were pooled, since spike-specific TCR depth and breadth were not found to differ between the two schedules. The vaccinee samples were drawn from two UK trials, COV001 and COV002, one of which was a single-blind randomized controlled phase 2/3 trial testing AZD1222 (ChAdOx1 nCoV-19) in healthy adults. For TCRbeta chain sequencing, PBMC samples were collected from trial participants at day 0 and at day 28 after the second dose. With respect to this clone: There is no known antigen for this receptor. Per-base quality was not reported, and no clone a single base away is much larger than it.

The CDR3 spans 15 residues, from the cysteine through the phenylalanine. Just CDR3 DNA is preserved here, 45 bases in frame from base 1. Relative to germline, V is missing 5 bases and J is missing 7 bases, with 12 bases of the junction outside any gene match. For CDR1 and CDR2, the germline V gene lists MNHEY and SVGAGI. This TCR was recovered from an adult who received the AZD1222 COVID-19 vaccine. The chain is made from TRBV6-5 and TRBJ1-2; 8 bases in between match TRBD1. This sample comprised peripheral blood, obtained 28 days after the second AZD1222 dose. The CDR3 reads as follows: CASSPIDRGGRGYTF. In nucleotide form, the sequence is TGTGCCAGCAGTCCCATCGACAGGGGAGGACGTGGCTACACCTTC.